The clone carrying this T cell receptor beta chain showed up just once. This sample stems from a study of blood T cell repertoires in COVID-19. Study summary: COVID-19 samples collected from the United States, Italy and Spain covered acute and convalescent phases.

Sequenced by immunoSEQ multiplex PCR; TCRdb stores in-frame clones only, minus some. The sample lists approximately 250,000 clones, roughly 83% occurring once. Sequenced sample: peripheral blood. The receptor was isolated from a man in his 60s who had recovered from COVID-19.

The CDR3 nucleotides are TGCAGCGTTGTCGTCCTAGCGAATGAGCAGTTCTTC. Protein product: CSVVVLANEQFF. The chain has TRBV29-1 and TRBJ2-1; TRBD2 might be the D (6 bases). The CDR3 loop spans 12 amino acids. Germline-derived CDR1 and CDR2 are SQVTM and ANQGSEA. The germline V and J ends were trimmed by 4 bases and 7 bases, with 11 bases remaining between them.